This T cell receptor beta chain was sequenced during a study of blood T cell repertoires in COVID-19. In the original analysis: How many nucleated cells were present was estimated from reference gene primer amplification. Assay: immunoSEQ multiplex PCR; the TCRdb copy retains only in-frame clones and omits some. Clone size and V and J calls were adopted from that table, with D and trimming inferred from the DNA. The sample lists 100,000 to 150,000 clones, approximately 80% occurring once. CDR1 SGHRS and CDR2 YFSETQ come from the germline V gene. Deletions cut 0 bases from V and 4 bases from J, with 9 bases between. CDR3 length: 14 residues.

This TCR was sampled from a man between 65 and 80 years old with acute or convalescent COVID-19. V usage is TRBV5-1 and J usage is TRBJ2-3; D not certain. The sequencing sample was made of peripheral blood. The CDR3 nucleotides are TGCGCCAGCAGCTTGGCCAGTGGTCCAGATACGCAGTATTTT. Its translation: CASSLASGPDTQYF.